These 15 T cell receptor beta chains were sequenced from one sample in a study of T-cell memory formation after mild COVID-19 (dated by TCRdb to the early 2020s). Libraries were built with 5' RACE. The sequencer was an Illumina NovaSeq 6000. The public reads were run again by TCRdb, first through fastp at Q25 and then through MiXCR, and only productive beta chains were kept. Rows are combined by CDR3 protein, so each entry shows the most common genes and DNA. The sample table holds just over 300,000 distinct CDR3 sequences, of which roughly a fifth were seen once. Roughly 20% of the sample goes to the ten largest clones. Sample: PBMCs or a T cell subset sorted from them (not recorded which). The receptors shown here come from a man in his late teens or twenties who had mild COVID-19 (a few samples of this study predate the infection). The sample titles of this study are shuffled in the database, so cell type and time point are left out; the donor was told from shared clones.

CDR3 nucleotides: TGTGCCAGCAGCCCTGAAGATGGCTACGAGCAGTACGTC. This gives the protein CASSPEDGYEQYV. The chain joins TRBV7-2 to TRBJ2-7; no clear D gene. The CDR3 has 13 amino acids. Trimming removed 5 bases at V and 3 bases at J, with 11 bases between. Germline CDR1 and CDR2: SGHTA and FQGNSA.

This sequence joins TRBV6-6 and TRBJ1-4, with no clear D. V was clipped by 7 bases and J by 10 bases, with 19 bases between them. Germline V gene sequence: CDR1 MNHNY, CDR2 SVGAGI (reference sequence). The CDR3 spans 14 residues. CDR3 sequence: CASTLPRELGKLFF. As DNA, the CDR3 is TGTGCCAGCACCTTACCTCGTGAGTTAGGAAAACTGTTTTTT.

This clonotype was observed a handful of times. V gene TRBV7-9 combines with J gene TRBJ1-2; TRBD1 agrees at 7 bases. Germline V lookup: CDR1 SEHNR, CDR2 FQNEAQ (reference sequence). This CDR3 has 15 residues. Trimming took 6 bases from V and 6 from J; bases not matched to a gene: 13. As DNA, the CDR3 is TGTGCCAGCAGGCCACGTAAGGGACAGCGAAATGGCTACACCTTC. This codes for CASRPRKGQRNGYTF.

V is TRBV12-3 or TRBV12-4 and J is TRBJ1-1; D not certain. V lost 3 bases, J lost 4 bases, and 9 bases lay in between. The CDR3 length is 13 residues. The CDR3 bases are TGTGCCAGCAGTTTTATAGGGTTCACTGAAGCTTTCTTT. Translation: CASSFIGFTEAFF.

This clonotype was detected a few times. The chain has TRBV4-1 and TRBJ2-2; 8 bases are shared with TRBD1. The CDR3 has 16 amino acids. J gave up 4 bases and V 4 bases, and 8 bases lay outside the gene matches. Per the germline V gene, CDR1 is MGHRA and CDR2 is YSYEKL. Written as DNA, the CDR3 is TGCGCCAGCAGCCCCCCAGGGGGCTCGGGCACCGGGGAGCTGTTTTTT. Amino acids: CASSPPGGSGTGELFF.

The chain carries TRBV15 and TRBJ2-7, with 8 bases fitting TRBD1. J was trimmed by 4 bases and V by 3 bases; bases with no gene match: 5. CDR3 length equals 14 residues. Germline assignment: CDR1 LNHNV and CDR2 YYDKDF (reference sequence). CDR3 loop: CATSRDRAPYEQYF. The CDR3, as DNA: TGTGCCACCAGCAGGGACAGGGCCCCTTACGAGCAGTACTTC. The full variable domain, completed using reference TRBV15 and TRBJ2-7, is DAMVIQNPRYQVTQFGKPVTLSCSQTLNHNVMYWYQQKSSQAPKLLFHYYDKDFNNEADTPDNFQSRRPNTSFCFLDIRSPGLGDTAMYLCATSRDRAPYEQYFGPGTRLTVT.

This clonotype is a singleton in its sample. The chain links TRBV29-1 to TRBJ1-4, with 9 positions matching TRBD1. The CDR3 runs to 14 residues. Germline V CDR1 and CDR2: SQVTM, ANQGSEA. The junction had 2 bases not matched to a gene; V was cut back by 6 bases and J by 0 bases. In DNA form, the CDR3 reads TGCAGCGTCGGACAGGGGCCAACTAATGAAAAACTGTTTTTT. Translated, it gives CSVGQGPTNEKLFF.

This clonotype was observed a few times. The chain uses TRBV5-1 and TRBJ2-7; TRBD1 matches 8 bases. In germline, CDR1 is SGHRS, CDR2 YFSETQ. V lost 4 bases, J lost 0 bases, and 6 bases stayed unmatched. This CDR3 region has 15 residues. The CDR3 DNA reads TGCGCCAGCAGCCAGACAGGGGTTGGCTCCTACGAGCAGTACTTC. As protein: CASSQTGVGSYEQYF.

This chain links TRBV24-1 with TRBJ2-3; 12 bases agree with TRBD2. The length of the CDR3 is 18 residues. V shed 4 bases and J 5 bases; nucleotides not matched to a gene: 12. Per germline, CDR1 KGHDR and CDR2 SFDVKD. In nucleotides, the CDR3 is TGTGCCACCAGTGACAAACCCCTAGCGGGGGGGCGGAGAGATACGCAGTATTTT. Protein sequence: CATSDKPLAGGRRDTQYF.

The chain has TRBV19 and TRBJ1-1, with a weak D call TRBD1 (5 bases). V lost 3 bases to trimming and J lost 1 base, with 12 bases between them. The CDR3 is 15 amino acids. CDR1 is LNHDA, CDR2 SQIVND, per germline (reference sequence). Here the CDR3 reads CASSIPFGANTEAFF. CDR3 in DNA: TGTGCCAGTAGTATCCCATTTGGGGCGAACACTGAAGCTTTCTTT.

This clonotype has more than one count but fewer than ten. The chain combines TRBV5-1 with TRBJ2-3, with D possibly matching TRBD1 (6 bases). Between the trimmed V and J ends, which lost 8 bases and 4 bases, there was a span of 14 bases. CDR1 and CDR2 (germline): SGHRS, YFSETQ. The CDR3 extends over 13 amino acids. Here the CDR3 DNA reads TGCGCCAGTCGACAGGAGTGGGCAGATACGCAGTATTTT. It translates to CASRQEWADTQYF.

This chain joins TRBV7-3 and TRBJ2-2; D call uncertain. CDR1 SGHTA and CDR2 FQGTGA come from the germline V gene. The CDR3 covers 15 residues. V lost 1 base and J 6 bases, leaving 12 bases between the germline ends. The CDR3 loop reads CASSLNRAIPGELFF. The CDR3 DNA reads TGTGCCAGCAGCTTAAATCGGGCTATTCCCGGGGAGCTGTTTTTT.

The genes are TRBV4-2 and TRBJ2-7, with TRBD2 as a possible D gene (7 bases). Germline V lookup: CDR1 LGHNA, CDR2 YNFKEQ. The V gene lost 8 bases and the J gene lost 4 bases, with 15 bases spanning the gap. The CDR3 length is 13 residues. This CDR3 reads CASRGASVYEQYF. As DNA, the CDR3 is TGTGCCAGCCGGGGGGCGTCAGTTTACGAGCAGTACTTC.

The table lists this clonotype with a few counts. The chain carries TRBV18 and TRBJ1-5, with D uncertain. V lost 3 bases and J 3 bases, leaving 12 bases between the germline ends. Germline-derived CDR1 and CDR2 are KGHSH and LQKENI. The CDR3 has 15 residues. DNA for the CDR3: TGTGCCAGCTCACCTGGACTGCCATCCAATCAGCCCCAGCATTTT. Residues: CASSPGLPSNQPQHF.

The chain has TRBV20-1 and TRBJ2-5; D is possibly TRBD1 or TRBD2 (5 bases each). V gave up 0 bases and J gave up 8 bases, with 13 bases separating them. CDR3 length: 13 amino acids. Germline V CDR1 and CDR2: DFQATT, SNEGSKA (reference sequence). CDR3 loop: CSARDLAGTTQYF. The CDR3, as DNA: TGCAGTGCTAGAGATCTCGCCGGGACCACCCAGTACTTC.